Listed here are 19 T cell receptor beta chains from one sample, sequenced in a study of shared clonotypes between healthy human individuals. Libraries were prepared by immunoSEQ multiplex PCR; TCRdb keeps only in-frame clonotypes and omits some of them. This sample has some 2.1 million clones; 85% to 95% occur once, and the top ten carry 0.1% to 0.15%. Sequencing was performed on naive CD4+ T cells sorted from blood. The subset denotes: CD45RA+ positively selected. These receptors were obtained from a man aged 18 to 29 in good health.

The chain combines TRBV11-2 with TRBJ2-2; D is unclear. CDR3 length equals 14 residues. The V and J ends lost 2 bases and 4 bases respectively, with 8 bases between them. In germline, CDR1 is SGHAT, CDR2 FQNNGV. The CDR3 loop reads CASSLLTSTGELFF. CDR3 nucleotides: TGTGCCAGCAGCTTATTAACTTCCACCGGGGAGCTGTTTTTT. Supplemented by reference TRBV11-2 and TRBJ2-2, the full variable domain reads EAGVAQSPRYKIIEKRQSVAFWCNPISGHATLYWYQQILGQGPKLLIQFQNNGVVDDSQLPKDRFSAERLKGVDSTLKIQPAKLEDSAVYLCASSLLTSTGELFFGEGSRLTVL.

The rearrangement uses TRBV28 and TRBJ2-2; TRBD1 agrees at 8 bases. This CDR3 has 14 residues. Trimming took 11 bases from V and 6 from J; bases not matched to a gene: 11. Per germline, CDR1 MDHEN and CDR2 SYDVKM. CDR3 in DNA: TGTGCCGCCAGGCCCCAGGGGGCGCCCGGGGAGCTGTTTTTT. This gives the protein CAARPQGAPGELFF.

The chain combines TRBV4-1 with TRBJ1-2; tentatively, D is TRBD1 (5 bases). Trimming removed 0 bases at V and 4 bases at J, with 9 bases between. The CDR3 contains 14 residues. Germline values: CDR1 MGHRA, CDR2 YSYEKL. CDR3 coding DNA: TGCGCCAGCAGCCAAGAAGACAGCGTCTATGGCTACACCTTC. Protein product: CASSQEDSVYGYTF.

J is TRBJ2-1 and V is TRBV6-6; TRBD2 aligns across 9 bases. V gave up 4 bases and J gave up 5 bases; unmatched junction bases: 6. The germline V gene has CDR1 MNHNY and CDR2 SVGAGI (reference sequence). The CDR3 loop spans 15 amino acids. CDR3 residues: CASSSEREAHNEQFF. Written as DNA, the CDR3 is TGTGCCAGCAGTTCGGAGCGGGAGGCCCACAATGAGCAGTTCTTC.

This chain uses TRBV30 with TRBJ1-4, with 9 bases aligning to TRBD1. In germline, CDR1 is GTSNPN, CDR2 SVGIG (reference sequence). CDR3 length: 15 residues. V was pared by 0 bases and J by 8 bases, with 7 bases of the junction left unmatched. This CDR3 is CAWSVGGQGSEKLFF. CDR3 bases: TGTGCCTGGAGTGTCGGGGGACAGGGCAGCGAAAAACTGTTTTTT.

With respect to this clone: Other DNA sequences in the same sample also yield this CDR3. The chain is built from TRBV5-1 and TRBJ2-3; 7 nucleotides line up with TRBD1. The V gene's germline CDR1 is SGHRS and CDR2 YFSETQ. V dropped 0 bases and J dropped 3; count of bases not matched to a gene: 4. The CDR3 has 15 amino acids. CDR3 in amino acids: CASSLAGQPTDTQYF. The CDR3, as DNA: TGCGCCAGCAGCTTGGCGGGACAGCCAACAGATACGCAGTATTTT.

The chain has TRBV7-9 and TRBJ1-4; D call uncertain. Germline V gives CDR1 SEHNR, CDR2 FQNEAQ (reference sequence). With 5 bases removed from V and 0 bases from J, the gap between germline ends came to 10 bases. The CDR3 sequence is 15 residues long. The CDR3 loop reads CASSPLLATNEKLFF. In nucleotides, the CDR3 is TGTGCCAGCAGCCCCCTGCTTGCAACTAATGAAAAACTGTTTTTT.

V gene TRBV5-6 combines with J gene TRBJ1-1, with D perhaps matching TRBD1 (6 bases). The CDR3 is 15 amino acids. V dropped 5 bases and J dropped 5 bases, with 19 bases sitting between them. The germline V gene encodes CDR1 SGHDT and CDR2 YYEEEE. CDR3 DNA: TGTGCCAGCAGAGACCGGCAGGGGCGTTGGACTGAAGCTTTCTTT. Translation: CASRDRQGRWTEAFF.

The J gene is TRBJ2-5, the V gene TRBV5-1; 10 bases map to TRBD1. The CDR3 has 15 residues. CDR1 SGHRS and CDR2 YFSETQ come from the germline V gene. J gave up 5 bases and V 0 bases, and 4 bases lay outside the gene matches. The CDR3 sequence is CASSLATGGMETQYF. In DNA, the CDR3 is TGCGCCAGCAGCTTGGCGACAGGGGGCATGGAGACCCAGTACTTC.

The rearrangement uses TRBV6-1 and TRBJ1-2; 7 bases align to TRBD1. The CDR3 consists of 13 residues. The germline V gene encodes CDR1 MNHNS and CDR2 SASEGT. The V segment lost 2 bases and the J segment 6 bases; nucleotides outside the gene matches: 3. The CDR3 spells CASSERGGDGYTF. In nucleotides, the CDR3 is TGTGCCAGCAGTGAACGAGGGGGCGATGGCTACACCTTC.

CDR3 sequence reads: CASSEGDGYTF. DNA of the CDR3: TGTGCCAGCAGTGAGGGCGATGGCTACACCTTC. This chain joins TRBV6-1 and TRBJ1-2; D is ambiguous. From germline, CDR1 is MNHNS and CDR2 SASEGT. The V gene lost 3 bases and the J gene lost 6 bases, with 5 bases spanning the gap. The CDR3 sequence is 11 residues long.

The V call is TRBV7-3, the J call TRBJ2-1; 7 positions match TRBD1. Losses at the gene ends were 5 bases for V and 2 bases for J; bases not matched to a gene: 6. Germline CDR1 and CDR2: SGHTA and FQGTGA. The CDR3 contains 15 residues. The CDR3 region is CASSPGRGTYNEQFF. The CDR3 DNA is TGTGCCAGCAGCCCCGGCAGGGGGACCTACAATGAGCAGTTCTTC.

The chain links TRBV4-3 to TRBJ2-2, with D tentatively TRBD2 (5 bases). The V gene lost 1 base and the J gene lost 3 bases, with 12 bases spanning the gap. This CDR3 is built from 16 residues. Germline values: CDR1 LGHNA, CDR2 YSLEER. For the CDR3, the DNA is TGCGCCAGCAGCCAAGTACTAGGTTACGACACCGGGGAGCTGTTTTTT. This gives the protein CASSQVLGYDTGELFF.

The chain uses TRBV4-1 and TRBJ1-2; 7 bases fit TRBD1. This CDR3 has 20 residues. The germline gives CDR1 MGHRA, CDR2 YSYEKL. The V segment lost 2 bases and the J segment 5 bases; nucleotides outside the gene matches: 23. CDR3 sequence: CASSQMAYVTGGRGMYGYTF. CDR3 nucleotide sequence: TGCGCCAGCAGCCAAATGGCCTATGTCACCGGGGGCAGGGGGATGTATGGCTACACCTTC.

The chain uses TRBV6-1 and TRBJ2-3; no definite D call. In germline, CDR1 is MNHNS, CDR2 SASEGT. The CDR3 has 16 residues. The V end was cut by 3 bases, the J end by 6 bases, with 19 bases between. The CDR3 coding sequence is TGTGCCAGCAGTGACCCAAAGGGCAGGAACGTGGATACGCAGTATTTT. This sequence encodes CASSDPKGRNVDTQYF.

The chain has TRBV9 and TRBJ2-5; weak D call: TRBD2 (5 bases). In germline, CDR1 is SGDLS, CDR2 YYNGEE. There are 15 residues in the CDR3. The V end was cut by 4 bases, the J end by 2 bases, with 15 bases between. CDR3 in DNA: TGTGCCAGCAGCCCCCGAGGGCATCCTCAAGAGACCCAGTACTTC. This encodes CASSPRGHPQETQYF.

This clone was counted a few times. The chain carries TRBV25-1 and TRBJ2-7, with 7 bases fitting TRBD2. The V gene's germline CDR1 is MGHDK and CDR2 SYGVNS. With 7 bases clipped from V and 6 bases from J, the junction kept 6 bases outside the gene matches. CDR3 length: 12 residues. This CDR3 is CASTAGAGEQYF. The CDR3 DNA reads as TGTGCCAGCACGGCGGGAGCTGGCGAGCAGTACTTC.

This chain joins TRBV10-3 and TRBJ2-1; TRBD2 agrees at 8 bases. The germline V gene encodes CDR1 ENHRY and CDR2 SYGVKD. Trimming cost V 2 bases and J 2 bases; bases outside gene matches: 2. The CDR3 is 15 residues long. The CDR3 region has the DNA TGTGCCATCAGTGAGGGCGGGAGGACCTACAATGAGCAGTTCTTC. This encodes CAISEGGRTYNEQFF.

A single count supports this clone. J is TRBJ2-7 and V is TRBV5-1; TRBD2 matches 7 bases. The V segment lost 4 bases and the J segment 4 bases; nucleotides outside the gene matches: 5. Germline CDR1 and CDR2: SGHRS and YFSETQ. This CDR3 is 13 amino acids long. The CDR3 nucleotides read TGCGCCAGCAGCGTAGAGGGAGGGTACGAGCAGTACTTC. This gives the protein CASSVEGGYEQYF.